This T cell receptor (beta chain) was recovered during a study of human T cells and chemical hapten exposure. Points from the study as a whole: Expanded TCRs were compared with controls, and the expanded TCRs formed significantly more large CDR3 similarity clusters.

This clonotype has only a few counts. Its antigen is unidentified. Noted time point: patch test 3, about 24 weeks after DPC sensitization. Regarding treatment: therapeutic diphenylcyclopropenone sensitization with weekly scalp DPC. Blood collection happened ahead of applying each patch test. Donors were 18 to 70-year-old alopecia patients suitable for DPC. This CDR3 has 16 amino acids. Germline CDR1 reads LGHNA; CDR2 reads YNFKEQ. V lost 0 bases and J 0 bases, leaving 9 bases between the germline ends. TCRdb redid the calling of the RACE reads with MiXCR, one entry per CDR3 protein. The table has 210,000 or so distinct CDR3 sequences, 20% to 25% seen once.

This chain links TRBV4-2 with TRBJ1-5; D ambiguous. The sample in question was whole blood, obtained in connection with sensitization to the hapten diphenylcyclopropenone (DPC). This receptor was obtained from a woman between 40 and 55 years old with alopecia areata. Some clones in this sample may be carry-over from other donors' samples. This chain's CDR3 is CASSQDLQYSNQPQHF. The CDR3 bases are TGTGCCAGCAGCCAAGATTTACAATATAGCAATCAGCCCCAGCATTTT.